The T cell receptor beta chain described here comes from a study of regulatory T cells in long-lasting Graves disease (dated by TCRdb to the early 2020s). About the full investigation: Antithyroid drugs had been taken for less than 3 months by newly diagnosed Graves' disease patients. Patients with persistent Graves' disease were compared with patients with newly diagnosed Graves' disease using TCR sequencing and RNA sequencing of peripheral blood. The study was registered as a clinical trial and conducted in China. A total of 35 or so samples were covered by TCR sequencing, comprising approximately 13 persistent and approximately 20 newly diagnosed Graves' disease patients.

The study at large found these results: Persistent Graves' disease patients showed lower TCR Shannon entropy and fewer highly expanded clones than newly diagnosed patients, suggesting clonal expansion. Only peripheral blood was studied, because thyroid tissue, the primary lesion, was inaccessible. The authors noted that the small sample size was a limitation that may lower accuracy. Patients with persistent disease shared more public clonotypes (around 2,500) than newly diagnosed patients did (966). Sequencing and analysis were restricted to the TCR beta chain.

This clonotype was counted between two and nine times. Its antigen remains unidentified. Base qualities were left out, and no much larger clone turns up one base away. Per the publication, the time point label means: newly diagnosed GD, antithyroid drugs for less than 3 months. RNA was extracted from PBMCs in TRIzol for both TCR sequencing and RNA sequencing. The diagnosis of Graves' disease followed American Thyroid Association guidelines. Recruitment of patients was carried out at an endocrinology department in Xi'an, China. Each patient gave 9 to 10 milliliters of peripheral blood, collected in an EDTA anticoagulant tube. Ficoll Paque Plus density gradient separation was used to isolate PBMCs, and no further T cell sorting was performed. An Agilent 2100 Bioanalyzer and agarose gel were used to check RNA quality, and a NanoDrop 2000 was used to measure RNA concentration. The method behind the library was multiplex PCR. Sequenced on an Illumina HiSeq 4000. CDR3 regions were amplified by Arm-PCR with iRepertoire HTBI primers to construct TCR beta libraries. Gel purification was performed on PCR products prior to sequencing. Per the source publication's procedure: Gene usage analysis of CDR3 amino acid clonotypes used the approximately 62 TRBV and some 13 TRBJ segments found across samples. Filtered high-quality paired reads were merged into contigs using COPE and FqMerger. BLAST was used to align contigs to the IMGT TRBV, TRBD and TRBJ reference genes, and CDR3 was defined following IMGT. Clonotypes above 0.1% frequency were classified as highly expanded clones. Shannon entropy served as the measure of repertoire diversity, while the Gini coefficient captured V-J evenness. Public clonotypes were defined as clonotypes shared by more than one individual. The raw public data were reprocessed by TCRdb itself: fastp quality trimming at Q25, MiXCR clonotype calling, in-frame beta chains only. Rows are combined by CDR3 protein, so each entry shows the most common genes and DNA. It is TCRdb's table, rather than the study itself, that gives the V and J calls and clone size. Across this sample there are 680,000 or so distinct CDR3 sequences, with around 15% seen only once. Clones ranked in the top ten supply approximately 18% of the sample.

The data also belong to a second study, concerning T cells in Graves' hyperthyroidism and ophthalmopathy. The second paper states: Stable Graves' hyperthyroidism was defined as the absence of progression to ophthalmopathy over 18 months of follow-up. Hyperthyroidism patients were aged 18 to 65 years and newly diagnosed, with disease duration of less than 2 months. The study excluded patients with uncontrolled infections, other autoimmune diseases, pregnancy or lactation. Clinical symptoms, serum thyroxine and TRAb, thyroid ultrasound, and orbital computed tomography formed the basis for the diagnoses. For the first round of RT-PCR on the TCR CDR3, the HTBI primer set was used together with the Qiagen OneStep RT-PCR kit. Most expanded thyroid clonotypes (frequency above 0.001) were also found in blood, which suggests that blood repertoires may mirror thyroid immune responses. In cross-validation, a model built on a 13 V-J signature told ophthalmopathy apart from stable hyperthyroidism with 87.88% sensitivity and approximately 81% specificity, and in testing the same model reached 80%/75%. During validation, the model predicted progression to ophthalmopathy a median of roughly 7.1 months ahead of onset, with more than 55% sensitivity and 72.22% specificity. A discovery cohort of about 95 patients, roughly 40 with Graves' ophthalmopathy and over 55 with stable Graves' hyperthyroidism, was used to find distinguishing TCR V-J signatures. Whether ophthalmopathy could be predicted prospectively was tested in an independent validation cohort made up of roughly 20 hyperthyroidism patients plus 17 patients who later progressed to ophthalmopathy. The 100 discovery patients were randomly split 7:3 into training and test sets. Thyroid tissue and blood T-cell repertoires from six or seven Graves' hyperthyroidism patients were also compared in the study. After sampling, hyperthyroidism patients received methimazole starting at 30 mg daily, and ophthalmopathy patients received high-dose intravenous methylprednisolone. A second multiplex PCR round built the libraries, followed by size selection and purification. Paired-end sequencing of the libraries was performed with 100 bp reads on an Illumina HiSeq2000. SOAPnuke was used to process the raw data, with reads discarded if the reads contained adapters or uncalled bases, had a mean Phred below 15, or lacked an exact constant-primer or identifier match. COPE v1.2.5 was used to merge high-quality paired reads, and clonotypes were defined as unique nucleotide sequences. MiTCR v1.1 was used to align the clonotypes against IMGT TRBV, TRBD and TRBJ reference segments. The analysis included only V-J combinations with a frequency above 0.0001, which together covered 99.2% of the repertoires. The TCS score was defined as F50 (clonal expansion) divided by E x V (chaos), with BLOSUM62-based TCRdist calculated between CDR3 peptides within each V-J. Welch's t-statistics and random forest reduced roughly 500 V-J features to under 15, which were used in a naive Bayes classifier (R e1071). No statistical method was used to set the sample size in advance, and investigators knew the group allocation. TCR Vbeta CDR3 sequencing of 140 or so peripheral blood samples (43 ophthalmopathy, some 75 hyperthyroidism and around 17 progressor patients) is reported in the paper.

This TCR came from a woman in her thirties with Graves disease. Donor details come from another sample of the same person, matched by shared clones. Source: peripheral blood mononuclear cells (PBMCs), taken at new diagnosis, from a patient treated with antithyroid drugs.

Read as DNA, the sequence is TGTGCCACCAGTGATGTAGACAGGGATTCCTACAATGAGCAGTTCTTC. This translates into CATSDVDRDSYNEQFF. In this chain, TRBV24-1 is recombined with TRBJ2-1, with 7 junctional bases fitting TRBD1. Taken from cysteine to phenylalanine, the CDR3 has 16 residues. CDR3 DNA only is kept here, 48 bases in frame from base 1. The germline V gene gives CDR1 as KGHDR and CDR2 as SFDVKD. V is trimmed back by 3 bases and J by 1 base, and the junction contains 5 bases that no gene match accounts for.